One and the same sample provided the 9 T cell receptor beta chains below, sequenced in a study of blood T cells in healthy people across ages. Alongside a J-beta primer mix, a sample-barcoded 5' primer served in a second PCR lasting about 6 to 12 cycles. Via MiXCR, TCRdb re-called the 5' RACE reads, giving one row per CDR3 protein. This repertoire shows 600,000 to 800,000 distinct CDR3 sequences, more than 45% found once; its top ten account for less than 15%. Material: blood. Receptors originate from a woman aged 80 or over in good health.

The chain couples TRBV5-1 to TRBJ2-7, with D maybe TRBD2 (6 bases). The V end lost 4 bases, the J end lost 6 bases, and 17 bases lay between the germline ends. Germline V lookup: CDR1 SGHRS, CDR2 YFSETQ. This CDR3 spans 14 amino acids. CDR3 coding DNA: TGCGCCAGCAGCCAACAGCGGGCCCAGACCGAGCAGTACTTC. It yields the protein CASSQQRAQTEQYF.

This clonotype has just a few counts. The chain links TRBV7-9 to TRBJ2-3, with D uncertain. This CDR3 is built from 16 residues. V lost 3 bases, J lost 0 bases, and 13 bases lay in between. Germline V gene data show CDR1 as SEHNR and CDR2 as FQNEAQ (reference sequence). The CDR3, as DNA: TGTGCCAGCAGCTTGTCTCTCGTGAGGAGCACAGATACGCAGTATTTT. Its translation is CASSLSLVRSTDTQYF.

This clonotype appeared a few times. The rearrangement uses TRBV20-1 and TRBJ2-1; 10 nucleotides agree with TRBD2. V lost 3 bases, J lost 7 bases, and 6 bases stayed unmatched. The CDR3 has 14 amino acids. CDR1 and CDR2 from the germline V gene are DFQATT and SNEGSKA (reference sequence). CDR3 amino acids: CSASPSGRSNEQFF. CDR3 nucleotides: TGCAGTGCTAGCCCTAGCGGGAGATCGAATGAGCAGTTCTTC.

This clonotype occurred a few times. This chain joins TRBV10-3 and TRBJ2-2; TRBD1 matches at 8 bases. CDR1 is ENHRY and CDR2 is SYGVKD in the germline V gene. Unmatched junction bases numbered 3, after V lost 5 bases and J lost 7 bases. The CDR3 runs 13 residues. The CDR3 region is CAISQGASGELFF. For the CDR3, the DNA is TGTGCCATCAGTCAGGGGGCGAGCGGGGAGCTGTTTTTT.

V gene TRBV25-1 combines with J gene TRBJ2-5; D is ambiguous. The DNA end favors TRBJ2-7, so the J call may be wrong. CDR3 length: 13 residues. Germline CDR1 MGHDK, CDR2 SYGVNS. The DNA for the CDR3 is TGTGCCAGCAGTGAAAGAGCCGGTTACGAGCAGTACTTC. Protein product: CASSERAGYEQYF.

This clonotype has just one count. The J gene is TRBJ2-7, the V gene TRBV7-3, with D perhaps TRBD2 (5 bases). The CDR3 has 16 amino acids. Trimming left V 5 bases short and J 0 bases short, with 17 bases between. Germline CDR1 SGHTA, CDR2 FQGTGA. The CDR3 DNA reads as TGTGCCAGCAGCCTCCCCGAGGGCCGAAGCTCCTACGAGCAGTACTTC. Translation gives CASSLPEGRSSYEQYF.

This chain joins TRBV7-2 and TRBJ2-4, with TRBD2 matching over 9 bases. The end of the DNA fits TRBJ2-7 better, so the J call may be wrong. The CDR3 contains 13 residues. Per germline, CDR1 SGHTA and CDR2 FQGNSA. The CDR3 protein is CASNLAGFYEQYF. CDR3 nucleotides: TGTGCCAGCAATCTAGCGGGATTCTACGAGCAGTACTTC.

Written as DNA, the CDR3 is TGTGCCAGCAGTTCATCGCCAGGCACTAACTATGGCTACACCTTC. It codes for CASSSSPGTNYGYTF. The genes are TRBV5-6 and TRBJ1-2; no clear D gene. Trimming removed 5 bases at V and 0 bases at J, with 14 bases between. This CDR3 region has 15 residues. Looked up from germline, CDR1 is SGHDT and CDR2 is YYEEEE.

The rearrangement uses TRBV29-1 and TRBJ1-2; a possible D gene is TRBD1 (5 bases). The germline V gene encodes CDR1 SQVTM and CDR2 ANQGSEA. The CDR3 has 12 amino acids. Trimming shortened V by 5 bases and J by 5 bases, and 12 bases separated the two germline ends. Here the CDR3 reads CSVRQGRYGYTF. CDR3 coding DNA: TGCAGCGTTCGGCAGGGTAGATATGGCTACACCTTC. Full variable domain (rest looked up from reference TRBV29-1 and TRBJ1-2): SAVISQKPSRDICQRGTSLTIQCQVDSQVTMMFWYRQQPGQSLTLIATANQGSEATYESGFVIDKFPISRPNLTFSTLTVSNMSPEDSSIYLCSVRQGRYGYTFGSGTRLTVV.